This T cell receptor (beta chain) was observed in a study of T cells in Graves' hyperthyroidism and ophthalmopathy. Broader study findings: Most thyroid-expanded clonotypes above 0.001 were also found in blood.

This clonotype was seen a few times. Antigen specificity is unknown. Investigators excluded patients with uncontrolled infection, other autoimmune disease, pregnancy or lactation. In making diagnoses, clinical symptoms, serum thyroxine and TRAb, thyroid ultrasound and orbital computed tomography were all used. RNA transcripts were the template for amplifying TCR beta CDR3 regions. TCR CDR3 regions were first amplified by RT-PCR with HTBI primers. TCRdb re-derived calls from the multiplex PCR reads in MiXCR, one entry per CDR3 protein. Altogether roughly 100,000 distinct CDR3 sequences are present, approximately 56% being singletons, with the ten largest covering 27%. V lost 3 bases and J lost 8, with 10 bases in between. CDR3 size: 11 residues. Germline V CDR1 and CDR2: SQVTM, ANQGSEA.

The sequence came from a woman aged 40 to 50 with Graves' hyperthyroidism. Sample: blood. The gene calls are TRBV29-1 and TRBJ1-2, with D perhaps matching TRBD1 (5 bases). The CDR3 coding sequence is TGCAGCGTTGAGGGGGGAGGCGGCTACACCTTC. This encodes CSVEGGGGYTF.